This T cell receptor beta chain was observed in a study of blood T cell repertoires in COVID-19. This CDR3 region has 15 residues. The V and J ends lost 4 bases and 1 base, in that order; junction bases with no gene match: 2. CDR1 is SGHAT, CDR2 FQNNGV, per germline. Clones were sequenced by immunoSEQ multiplex PCR, and TCRdb holds only the in-frame ones, with some missing. The repertoire holds tens of thousands of clones, with roughly four fifths as singletons. This TCR derives from a woman in her sixties or seventies with acute or convalescent COVID-19. Sequencing used peripheral blood. The chain has TRBV11-2 and TRBJ2-3, with 10 bases identical to TRBD2. DNA of the CDR3: TGTGCCAGCAGCTCCGGGACTAGCGGCACAGATACGCAGTATTTT. It encodes CASSSGTSGTDTQYF. Filled out from reference TRBV11-2 and TRBJ2-3, the complete variable domain reads EAGVAQSPRYKIIEKRQSVAFWCNPISGHATLYWYQQILGQGPKLLIQFQNNGVVDDSQLPKDRFSAERLKGVDSTLKIQPAKLEDSAVYLCASSSGTSGTDTQYFGPGTRLTVL.